This T cell receptor beta chain was found in a study of CD8+CD57+ T cells in acquired aplastic anemia. About the study: The average for DNA from sorted CD4+ and CD8+ cells was 3.2 ug.

The germline gives CDR1 KGHDR, CDR2 SFDVKD. Between the trimmed V and J ends, which lost 2 bases and 0 bases, there was a span of 19 bases. The CDR3 sequence is 18 residues long. A note on this clonotype: As yet, its antigen is unknown.

The use of genomic DNA as template underpinned the TCR beta VDJ and CDR3 profiling. MiXCR, applied by TCRdb to the reads, yields one record per CDR3 protein. The sample holds 150,000 to 200,000 distinct CDR3 sequences, about three fifths seen once. Study-wide findings and caveats: The CD8+ Simpson's diversity of patients and controls was not significantly different. It was found that twenty-nine CD8+ CDR3 sequences were shared between patients and controls.

Source material: sorted CD4+, CD8+, or CD8+CD57+ T cells (not recorded which) from PBMCs. This chain connects TRBV24-1 to TRBJ2-7; D is perhaps TRBD1 (6 bases). The clonotype comes from a human donor with severe aplastic anemia or a healthy control (not recorded which). CDR3 region: CATSDSDRKLYYSYEQYF. The CDR3 DNA follows: TGTGCCACCAGTGATTCGGACAGAAAACTCTATTACTCCTACGAGCAGTACTTC.